This entry describes one T cell receptor beta chain. The sort gate was single viable CD3+CD4+CD8-CD45RO+ cells for memory CD4+ T cells. Donors' CMV status reflects serum IgG against pp150, pp28, p38, p52. The sample is drawn from a study of memory CD4+ T cells and cytomegalovirus serostatus. Study context: Of the healthy Belgian adults, under 10 were CMV seropositive and about 24 seronegative.

The V and J ends lost 4 bases and 0 bases respectively, with 7 bases between them. CDR1 and CDR2 (germline): SGHNT, YENEEA. This CDR3 comprises 14 residues. TCRdb keeps only in-frame clones here, not all; method: immunoSEQ multiplex PCR. Of around 50,000 clones listed, around 82% are singletons. The material sequenced was memory CD4+ T cells from blood. The sequence was collected from an adult in good health and CMV-seronegative. The gene calls are TRBV11-3 and TRBJ1-3; D may be TRBD1 (6 bases). The CDR3 coding sequence is TGTGCCAGCAGCTCACAGGGCTCTGGAAACACCATATATTTT. Protein: CASSSQGSGNTIYF.